This T cell receptor (beta chain) was retrieved from a study of blood T cell repertoires in COVID-19 (dated by TCRdb to 2018 to 2021). Turning to the overall study: The collaborator samples originated in the United States, Italy and Spain and spanned the acute and convalescent phases of COVID-19. Where available, HLA class I and class II types were obtained from metadata supplied by the sample provider rather than from assay-based typing. The material from the prospective study consisted of cDNA or gDNA derived from T cells, B-cell-depleted T cells, or PBMCs. Sample metadata almost always included a de-identified subject ID, COVID-19 status, age in years and sex. The repertoires were released in a freely available public database intended as a resource for research on the immune response to SARS-CoV-2. Subjects who had been exposed to COVID-19, were actively infected with it, or had recovered from it provided the deeply sampled blood TCRbeta repertoires that made up the dataset. Samples came from the ongoing ImmuneRACE study (first 160 participants) plus 1,254 subjects from 6 global collaborators.

Study-wide conclusions, independent of this receptor: The quantity of clinical and demographic metadata differed by source and by participant and was supplied without curation.

The collaborating institutions used their own protocols to collect whole blood in K2EDTA tubes. Collaborator samples were shipped for TCRbeta analysis as frozen whole blood, isolated PBMCs, or DNA extracted from either sample type. Of note for this clone: What this receptor recognizes is not known. No much larger clone is present one base from it, and per-base qualities are unavailable.

The immunoSEQ Assay, a bias-controlled multiplex PCR, was used to amplify TCRbeta CDR3 regions from genomic DNA. In the authors' own workflow: The number of nucleated cells in each sample was estimated from the amplification of reference gene primers within the assay. Sequence reads were collapsed and filtered to measure the absolute abundance of every unique TCRbeta CDR3 rearrangement. Productive Simpson clonality was computed per sample as the square root of Simpson's diversity index over productive rearrangements. TCRdb carries this immuneACCESS record with in-frame sequences only. Its versions omit some clonotypes, under half of them owing to an unresolved V gene in the studies checked, with the rest unexplained. V and J calls and clone size are given by that table; D and trimming were obtained from the DNA. The sample table holds around 160,000 clones, of which about 85% were seen once. Less than 50% of the sample rests with the top ten.

At the junction V is shortened by 0 bases and J by 4 bases; bases outside the gene matches: 9. From the cysteine up to the phenylalanine, the CDR3 has a length of 16 residues. Only CDR3 DNA remains: 48 bases, in frame from the first base. The germline V gene gives CDR1 as SGHRS and CDR2 as YFSETQ. The clonotype was recovered from a human donor in a cohort sampled during active COVID-19. Specimen: peripheral blood. This chain joins TRBV5-1 to TRBJ2-7, with TRBD1 identical over 8 junction bases. The sequenced DNA: TGCGCCAGCAGCTTGGATCTAGGGACAGGTGGATACGAGCAGTACTTC. This translates into CASSLDLGTGGYEQYF.